The 21 T cell receptor beta chains listed next were all sequenced from one sample in a study of shared clonotypes between healthy human individuals. The method was immunoSEQ multiplex PCR; TCRdb's version includes in-frame clones alone and lacks a portion of them. The sample records approximately 2.4 million clones, approximately 94% being singletons. What was sequenced was naive CD4+ T cells sorted from blood. Stated subset: CD45RA+ positively selected. Receptors originate from a man between 18 and 29 years old in good health.

The chain carries TRBV7-8 and TRBJ2-2; D may be TRBD1 (5 bases). The germline CDR1 and CDR2 sequences are SGHVS and FQNEAQ. This CDR3 region has 13 residues. V was shortened by 4 bases and J by 6 bases, with 9 bases between the two germline ends. The CDR3 nucleotides are TGTGCCAGCAGCTCTGGGGCCTCCGGGGAGCTGTTTTTT. Translated: CASSSGASGELFF. The full variable domain, with the rest looked up from reference TRBV7-8 and TRBJ2-2, is GAGVSQSPRYKVAKRGQDVALRCDPISGHVSLFWYQQALGQGPEFLTYFQNEAQLDKSGLPSDRFFAERPEGSVSTLKIQRTQQEDSAVYLCASSSGASGELFFGEGSRLTVL.

The rearrangement joins TRBV30 to TRBJ2-3, with D perhaps TRBD2 (6 bases). The CDR3 is 12 amino acids. Germline V lookup: CDR1 GTSNPN, CDR2 SVGIG (reference sequence). V shed 3 bases and J shed 5 bases, with 9 bases lying between them. CDR3 DNA sequence: TGTGCCTGGAGGGGGGGTGTAGATACGCAGTATTTT. Amino acid sequence: CAWRGGVDTQYF.

The count of this clone is one. The chain links TRBV6-1 to TRBJ1-5; D call uncertain. The CDR3 contains 15 residues. Germline CDR1 is MNHNS and CDR2 is SASEGT. Trimming removed 1 base at V and 1 base at J, with 8 bases between. The CDR3 spells CASSEGGPSNQPQHF. CDR3 DNA: TGTGCCAGCAGTGAAGGCGGGCCGAGCAATCAGCCCCAGCATTTT.

The rearrangement links TRBV25-1 to TRBJ2-2; D is unclear. Germline CDR1 is MGHDK and CDR2 is SYGVNS. This CDR3 has 12 amino acids. Trimming removed 10 bases from V and 5 bases from J, with 11 bases in between. The chain's CDR3 is CATQAGTGELFF. Written as DNA, the CDR3 is TGTGCCACCCAAGCCGGGACCGGGGAGCTGTTTTTT.

This chain's CDR3 is CASSRQGRVTDTQYF. The DNA of the CDR3 is TGTGCCAGCAGTCGACAGGGGCGAGTGACAGATACGCAGTATTTT. The chain recombines TRBV6-6 with TRBJ2-3; 8 bases map to TRBD1. V was pared by 5 bases and J by 3 bases, with 7 bases of the junction left unmatched. Germline CDR1 reads MNHNY; CDR2 reads SVGAGI (reference sequence). This CDR3 has 15 residues.

The chain employs TRBV30 and TRBJ2-5; the match to TRBD2 covers 8 bases. Per the germline V gene, CDR1 is GTSNPN and CDR2 is SVGIG (reference sequence). The CDR3 runs 14 residues. V dropped 1 base and J dropped 7; count of bases not matched to a gene: 8. CDR3 bases: TGTGCCTGGAGTGGGGCGGGGGGAACAGGGACCCAGTACTTC. Translated, it gives CAWSGAGGTGTQYF.

The J gene is TRBJ1-5, the V gene TRBV10-2; D is perhaps TRBD1 (6 bases). Deletions cut 3 bases from V and 6 bases from J, with 6 bases between. Germline V gene data show CDR1 as WSHSY and CDR2 as SAAADI. This CDR3 is 12 amino acids long. CDR3 coding DNA: TGCGCCAGCAGTGAACAGGGTCAGCCCCAGCATTTT. Translated, it gives CASSEQGQPQHF.

The chain combines TRBV30 with TRBJ2-1; TRBD1 or TRBD2 may be the D gene (5 bases each). This CDR3 has 14 residues. V gave up 4 bases and J gave up 1 base, with 11 bases separating them. From germline, CDR1 is GTSNPN and CDR2 SVGIG (reference sequence). In nucleotides, the CDR3 is TGTGCCTGGAACCGGGACCATTCCTACAATGAGCAGTTCTTC. This codes for CAWNRDHSYNEQFF.

A word on this clone: The junction differs from germline at one of its ends, possibly a read error. The sample carries other DNA sequences with the same CDR3. This rearrangement joins TRBV7-7 to TRBJ1-1; unclear D gene. CDR1 and CDR2 (germline): SSHAT, FNYEAQ (reference sequence). The CDR3 totals 13 residues. The CDR3 region is CASSLTMNTEAFF. The CDR3 DNA reads as TGTGCTAGCAGCTTGACAATGAACACTGAAGCTTTCTTT.

This sequence joins TRBV5-6 and TRBJ2-1; 10 bases are a match to TRBD1. Germline V gives CDR1 SGHDT, CDR2 YYEEEE. The CDR3 consists of 14 residues. Germline trimming cut 8 bases from V and 7 bases from J; bases unmatched to any gene: 9. CDR3 protein: CASGRTGGRNEQFF. CDR3 coding DNA: TGTGCCAGTGGACGGACAGGGGGTCGGAATGAGCAGTTCTTC.

Regarding this clone: The same CDR3 also results from other DNA sequences found in this sample. The gene calls are TRBV5-1 and TRBJ2-3; TRBD1 might be the D (7 bases). V shed 3 bases and J shed 0 bases, with 11 bases lying between them. CDR1 and CDR2 (germline): SGHRS, YFSETQ. This CDR3 spans 15 amino acids. In nucleotides, the CDR3 is TGCGCCAGCAGCTCCGGAGGGGGCAGCACAGATACGCAGTATTTT. Translation: CASSSGGGSTDTQYF.

The chain joins TRBV18 to TRBJ2-7; D gene ambiguous. The CDR3 totals 13 residues. V was clipped by 0 bases and J by 6 bases, with 9 bases between them. Germline V CDR1 and CDR2: KGHSH, LQKENI. The CDR3 sequence is CASSPPKGSEQYF. The CDR3 DNA follows: TGTGCCAGCTCACCACCAAAGGGATCCGAGCAGTACTTC.

The chain is built from TRBV10-3 and TRBJ2-7; D uncertain. The germline CDR1 and CDR2 sequences are ENHRY and SYGVKD. Deletions cut 4 bases from V and 5 bases from J, with 15 bases between. CDR3 length equals 14 residues. DNA of the CDR3: TGTGCCATCAGTGTTCAACTACCCCCAGACGAGCAGTACTTC. Translation: CAISVQLPPDEQYF.

This clone was recorded once. In DNA form, the CDR3 reads TGTGCCAGCAGTTTTAGTGGACAGGGAAGCTTTATCTATGGCTACACCTTC. Translation gives CASSFSGQGSFIYGYTF. V and J are TRBV27 and TRBJ1-2, with TRBD1 identical over 8 bases. The V and J ends lost 3 bases and 4 bases, in that order; junction bases with no gene match: 13. CDR1 and CDR2 from the germline V gene are MNHEY and SMNVEV (reference sequence). The CDR3 covers 17 residues.

In DNA form, the CDR3 reads TGTGCCAGCAGTACCGGGGGAAGAGGGTATGGCTACACCTTC. The encoded protein is CASSTGGRGYGYTF. This chain joins TRBV28 and TRBJ1-2, with a tentative D call TRBD1 (5 bases). The CDR3 runs to 14 residues. The germline gives CDR1 MDHEN, CDR2 SYDVKM. The V and J ends lost 5 bases and 5 bases respectively, with 15 bases between them.

This clone was observed a few times. The rearrangement joins TRBV28 to TRBJ1-6, with 7 bases lining up with TRBD1. Looked up from germline, CDR1 is MDHEN and CDR2 is SYDVKM. The V gene end was trimmed by 3 bases and the J gene end by 6 bases; junction bases not matched to a gene: 5. The CDR3 loop spans 15 amino acids. CDR3 region: CASSLATGLNSPLHF. In DNA, the CDR3 is TGTGCCAGCAGTTTGGCGACAGGGCTTAATTCACCCCTCCACTTT. Drawing the rest from reference TRBV28 and TRBJ1-6, the complete variable domain is DVKVTQSSRYLVKRTGEKVFLECVQDMDHENMFWYRQDPGLGLRLIYFSYDVKMKEKGDIPEGYSVSREKKERFSLILESASTNQTSMYLCASSLATGLNSPLHFGNGTRLTVT.

This clone appeared a single time. Other nucleotide sequences in the sample specify the same CDR3. This chain joins TRBV18 and TRBJ1-1; D perhaps matches TRBD1 (6 bases). CDR3 length: 14 residues. From germline, CDR1 is KGHSH and CDR2 LQKENI. V was trimmed by 3 bases and J by 2 bases, leaving 10 bases between them. CDR3 sequence reads: CASSPGGGNTEAFF. In nucleotides, the CDR3 is TGTGCCAGCTCACCGGGAGGGGGAAACACTGAAGCTTTCTTT.

This clone was seen more than once but under ten times. This chain joins TRBV11-2 and TRBJ1-6, with D perhaps matching TRBD1 (5 bases). The CDR3 contains 15 residues. V was cut by 1 base and J by 8 bases, with 12 bases left in between. Germline CDR1 SGHAT, CDR2 FQNNGV. CDR3 protein: CASSLVGGGDSPLHF. The CDR3, as DNA: TGTGCCAGCAGCTTAGTGGGCGGAGGGGATTCACCCCTCCACTTT.

J is TRBJ2-3 and V is TRBV5-4; TRBD2 agrees at 13 bases. This CDR3 contains 14 residues. The ends lost 2 bases at V and 13 bases at J; junction bases unmatched: 7. Germline CDR1 reads SGHNT; CDR2 reads YYREEE (reference sequence). The CDR3 nucleotides read TGTGCCAGCAGCTTAGGCGCCGGGACTAGCGGGGAGTATTTT. This sequence encodes CASSLGAGTSGEYF.

The chain has TRBV4-1 and TRBJ2-1, with 9 nucleotides matching TRBD2. Germline V lookup: CDR1 MGHRA, CDR2 YSYEKL. The V gene end was trimmed by 4 bases and the J gene end by 4 bases; junction bases not matched to a gene: 17. CDR3 length: 19 amino acids. The CDR3, as DNA: TGCGCCAGCAGCCCAGCCCCAGCGGGGGGATCCCTGGGGTACAATGAGCAGTTCTTC. This encodes CASSPAPAGGSLGYNEQFF.

For this clone: The sample has other DNA sequences that encode this CDR3 too. This chain uses TRBV14 with TRBJ2-5; unclear D gene. The V end was cut by 3 bases, the J end by 2 bases, with 7 bases between. This CDR3 spans 13 amino acids. Germline values: CDR1 SGHDN, CDR2 FVKESK. The CDR3 protein is CASSQSLQETQYF. The CDR3 DNA sequence: TGTGCCAGCAGCCAGTCGCTGCAAGAGACCCAGTACTTC.